Listed here are 30 T cell receptor beta chains from one sample, sequenced in a study of read filtering for tumor transcriptome and immune sequencing. The library was built from roughly 400 ng RNA with molecular barcoded adaptors for alpha/delta and beta/gamma chains. Via MiXCR, TCRdb re-called the reads, giving one row per CDR3 protein. The sample contains over 45,000 distinct CDR3 sequences, more than 10% of which appear only once. The sample taken for sequencing was a population of CD138-negative cells sorted from bone marrow. Every receptor here comes from a donor over 35 with multiple myeloma.

The chain recombines TRBV19 with TRBJ2-5; D is perhaps TRBD1 or TRBD2 (5 bases each). CDR1 is LNHDA, CDR2 SQIVND, per germline (reference sequence). The V gene lost 4 bases and the J gene lost 7 bases, with 10 bases spanning the gap. This CDR3 is 12 amino acids long. CDR3 DNA sequence: TGTGCCAGTAGTAGGGGGAAAGTGACCCAGTACTTC. Translating it yields CASSRGKVTQYF.

This clonotype was counted at least ten times. This chain uses TRBV5-1 with TRBJ2-1; TRBD2 aligns across 7 bases. The CDR3 sequence is 14 residues long. Germline V gene data show CDR1 as SGHRS and CDR2 as YFSETQ. J gave up 7 bases and V 6 bases, and 10 bases lay outside the gene matches. CDR3 residues: CASTYSSGINEQFF. The CDR3 nucleotides are TGCGCCAGCACTTACTCTAGCGGTATAAATGAGCAGTTCTTC.

This clonotype was found a few times. The chain is built from TRBV28 and TRBJ2-7; the D call may be TRBD1 or TRBD2 (5 bases each). This CDR3 has 15 residues. Per germline, CDR1 MDHEN and CDR2 SYDVKM. The V end was cut by 6 bases, the J end by 7 bases, with 22 bases between. CDR3 region: CASRLGGVRDPEQYF. CDR3 coding DNA: TGTGCCAGCAGACTAGGTGGAGTTCGGGACCCGGAGCAGTACTTC. Full variable domain (remainder filled in from reference TRBV28 and TRBJ2-7): DVKVTQSSRYLVKRTGEKVFLECVQDMDHENMFWYRQDPGLGLRLIYFSYDVKMKEKGDIPEGYSVSREKKERFSLILESASTNQTSMYLCASRLGGVRDPEQYFGPGTRLTVT.

The table lists this clonotype with a few counts. Being one base from a much bigger clone, this may be a read error. The rearrangement links TRBV6-2 or TRBV6-3 to TRBJ1-2; TRBD1 matches 8 bases. This CDR3 contains 14 residues. Germline CDR1 MNHEY, CDR2 SVGEGT. The CDR3 spells CAGSPGQGLDGYTF. DNA for the CDR3: TGTGCCGGCAGTCCCGGACAGGGCCTGGATGGCTACACCTTC.

This clonotype was detected many times. CDR3 DNA: TGTGCCAGTAGTATTTTTTCAACTCCAAGCTCTGGGGCCAACGTCCTGACTTTC. It translates to CASSIFSTPSSGANVLTF. The V gene is TRBV19, the J gene TRBJ2-6; D is ambiguous. The CDR3 contains 18 residues. CDR1 LNHDA and CDR2 SQIVND come from the germline V gene (reference sequence). Between the trimmed V and J ends, which lost 3 bases and 0 bases, there was a span of 15 bases.

Points on this clonotype: A read error is likely here: a far larger clone is one base away. The chain uses TRBV4-3 and TRBJ1-4, with 7 bases aligning to TRBD2. The J call is doubtful: the DNA matches TRBJ2-3 better. The CDR3 runs to 16 residues. CDR1 and CDR2 (germline): LGHNA, YSLEER. The CDR3 DNA reads TGCGCCAGCAGCCAATCTAGCGGAACCCTGGGAGATGCGCAGTATTTT. It translates to CASSQSSGTLGDAQYF.

This clonotype was seen many times. The rearrangement uses TRBV7-8 and TRBJ2-7; 7 positions match TRBD2. From germline, CDR1 is SGHVS and CDR2 FQNEAQ. This CDR3 is built from 17 residues. With 3 bases clipped from V and 0 bases from J, the junction kept 11 bases outside the gene matches. The DNA for the CDR3 is TGTGCCAGCAGCTTCGTCGGTGGGAGGGCTTCCTCCTACGAGCAGTACTTC. The encoded protein is CASSFVGGRASSYEQYF.

This clonotype has a count of ten or more. V is TRBV12-3 or TRBV12-4 and J is TRBJ1-1; 7 nucleotides align to TRBD1. The J segment lost 1 base and the V segment lost 6 bases, leaving 2 bases of the junction unmatched. CDR3 length: 13 amino acids. The CDR3 coding sequence is TGTGCCAGCAGAAGGGACAGGAACACTGAAGCTTTCTTT. The encoded protein is CASRRDRNTEAFF.

This clonotype has more than one count but fewer than ten. This may be a read error: a much more frequent sequence differs by one nucleotide. The conserved final phenylalanine or tryptophan is absent from the CDR3, which likely points to a read error. J is TRBJ2-5 and V is TRBV7-9; 9 positions match TRBD2. The CDR3 totals 13 residues. With V trimmed by 0 bases and J by 9 bases, 2 bases remained unmatched. CDR1 is SEHNR, CDR2 FQNEAQ, per germline (reference sequence). This CDR3 is CASSLAGGGAQYS. In nucleotides, the CDR3 is TGTGCCAGCAGCTTAGCCGGCGGGGGGGCCCAGTACTCC.

This clonotype was recorded many times. The rearrangement links TRBV19 to TRBJ1-5; 8 nucleotides align to TRBD1. With V trimmed by 5 bases and J by 4 bases, 7 bases remained unmatched. The CDR3 contains 15 residues. The germline gives CDR1 LNHDA, CDR2 SQIVND (reference sequence). The CDR3, as DNA: TGTGCCAGTAGTTTCACCACAGGGGGGAATCAGCCCCAGCATTTT. Encoded protein: CASSFTTGGNQPQHF.

This clonotype showed up many times. V usage is TRBV6-2 or TRBV6-3 and J usage is TRBJ1-5; D unresolved. CDR3 length: 14 amino acids. Germline values: CDR1 MNHEY, CDR2 SVGEGT. Trimming shortened V by 6 bases and J by 2 bases, and 11 bases separated the two germline ends. CDR3 sequence: CASSGSGGNQPQHF. In DNA form, the CDR3 reads TGTGCCAGCAGCGGCTCCGGGGGCAATCAGCCCCAGCATTTT.

This clonotype was observed many times. At one end the junction does not follow the germline gene, possibly because of a read error. This chain links TRBV5-1 with TRBJ1-1; D uncertain. The CDR3 has 13 residues. The V gene's germline CDR1 is SGHRS and CDR2 YFSETQ. CDR3 amino acids: CASRPNTNTGAFF. The CDR3 DNA is TGCGCCAGCAGACCAAACACGAACACTGGAGCTTTCTTT.

This clonotype was counted a few times. Being one base from a much bigger clone, this may be a read error. The chain employs TRBV7-9 and TRBJ2-7, with D tentatively TRBD2 (6 bases). CDR1 and CDR2 (germline): SEHNR, FQNEAQ (reference sequence). The CDR3 consists of 13 residues. V was pared by 5 bases and J by 6 bases, with 14 bases between. The CDR3 nucleotides are TGTGCCAGCAGCGACGGAGGGCTCTGCGAGCAGTACTTC. Translated, it gives CASSDGGLCEQYF.

The chain combines TRBV6-2 or TRBV6-3 with TRBJ2-1; TRBD2 aligns across 10 bases. CDR1 is MNHEY and CDR2 is SVGEGT in the germline V gene. The length of the CDR3 is 15 residues. V gave up 5 bases and J gave up 7 bases; unmatched junction bases: 8. The CDR3 DNA is TGTGCCAGCAGTAAACTACTAGCGGGAAGTAATGAGCAGTTCTTC. Translating it yields CASSKLLAGSNEQFF.

This clonotype was found many times. V and J are TRBV19 and TRBJ2-5; 10 nucleotides agree with TRBD2. Germline values: CDR1 LNHDA, CDR2 SQIVND (reference sequence). J lost 5 bases, V lost 6 bases, and 15 bases had no gene match. The CDR3 consists of 17 residues. The CDR3 DNA reads as TGTGCCAGTAGGGCGCTAGCGGGAGAAGCTGCGGTGGAGACCCAGTACTTC. This translates into CASRALAGEAAVETQYF.

At least ten counts were recorded for this clonotype. The chain recombines TRBV4-2 with TRBJ2-7, with 8 bases matching TRBD2. CDR3 size: 15 residues. The V and J ends lost 0 bases and 0 bases, in that order; junction bases with no gene match: 1. CDR1 LGHNA and CDR2 YNFKEQ come from the germline V gene. CDR3 in amino acids: CASSQESGSSYEQYF. CDR3 nucleotides: TGTGCCAGCAGCCAAGAAAGCGGGAGCTCCTACGAGCAGTACTTC.

Ten or more counts support this clonotype. The chain recombines TRBV3-1 with TRBJ1-1; D not certain. V was clipped by 4 bases and J by 0 bases, with 15 bases between them. In germline, CDR1 is LGHDT, CDR2 YNNKEL (reference sequence). The CDR3 contains 16 residues. The CDR3 coding sequence is TGTGCCAGCAGCCGATCCCTCTGGGGAGTGAACACTGAAGCTTTCTTT. It yields the protein CASSRSLWGVNTEAFF.

In this sample, this clonotype turned up many times. The rearrangement joins TRBV20-1 to TRBJ1-5; weak D call: TRBD1 (5 bases). Trimming took 5 bases from V and 7 from J, leaving 12 bases between them. The CDR3 contains 12 residues. Germline lookup yields CDR1 DFQATT and CDR2 SNEGSKA (reference sequence). DNA of the CDR3: TGCAGTGCTTCCAGGGTCGGGCAGCCCCAGCATTTT. Its translation is CSASRVGQPQHF.

There are many counts of this clonotype. The chain uses TRBV5-1 and TRBJ2-3; TRBD2 agrees at 12 bases. V trimming: 7 bases; J trimming: 3 bases; junction bases outside the gene matches: 6. CDR1 is SGHRS, CDR2 YFSETQ, per germline. The CDR3 is made up of 15 amino acids. The CDR3 loop is CASDLAGGPTDTQYF. CDR3 nucleotides: TGCGCCAGCGATCTAGCGGGAGGGCCGACAGATACGCAGTATTTT.

This clonotype appeared many times. The chain links TRBV7-2 to TRBJ2-1; TRBD2 might be the D (6 bases). Trimming took off 3 bases at V and 7 bases at J, with 13 bases between the two ends. CDR3 length equals 14 residues. The germline V gene has CDR1 SGHTA and CDR2 FQGNSA. CDR3 nucleotides: TGTGCCAGCAGCTTCTGGGGGGTCTCGAATGAGCAGTTCTTC. Protein sequence: CASSFWGVSNEQFF.

At least ten counts were recorded for this clonotype. V gene TRBV7-2 combines with J gene TRBJ1-1; tentative D call: TRBD1 (6 bases). The CDR3 is 13 residues long. Trimming cost V 3 bases and J 4 bases, with 9 bases left between them. The germline CDR1 and CDR2 sequences are SGHTA and FQGNSA. The CDR3 reads CASSFRGGTEAFF. The CDR3, as DNA: TGTGCCAGCAGCTTTAGGGGGGGCACTGAAGCTTTCTTT.

This clonotype was observed at least ten times. CDR3 nucleotide sequence: TGTGCCAGCTCACCCTTGAAAGACAATGAGCAGTTCTTC. Its protein product is CASSPLKDNEQFF. The rearrangement uses TRBV18 and TRBJ2-1; the D is unclear. CDR3 length: 13 residues. CDR1 is KGHSH, CDR2 LQKENI, per germline. V was pared by 3 bases and J by 5 bases, with 8 bases between.

The V gene is TRBV11-2, the J gene TRBJ2-2; D is perhaps TRBD1 or TRBD2 (5 bases each). The V end lost 10 bases, the J end lost 0 bases, and 12 bases lay between the germline ends. The germline V gene encodes CDR1 SGHAT and CDR2 FQNNGV. This CDR3 comprises 14 residues. For the CDR3, the DNA is TGTGCCACCCGACAGACTACGAACACCGGGGAGCTGTTTTTT. It codes for CATRQTTNTGELFF.

This clonotype was found many times. V and J are TRBV28 and TRBJ2-5; TRBD2 is a possible D gene (6 bases). Germline V lookup: CDR1 MDHEN, CDR2 SYDVKM. Trimming cost V 6 bases and J 2 bases, with 10 bases left between them. CDR3 size: 13 residues. CDR3 amino acids: CASSPGGQETQYF. Written as DNA, the CDR3 is TGTGCCAGCAGCCCCGGGGGACAAGAGACCCAGTACTTC.

In this sample, this clonotype turned up many times. The chain couples TRBV20-1 to TRBJ1-3, with a possible D match to TRBD1 (5 bases). This CDR3 contains 16 residues. Germline loops: CDR1 DFQATT, CDR2 SNEGSKA (reference sequence). V was trimmed by 1 base and J by 2 bases, leaving 15 bases between them. CDR3 in DNA: TGCAGTGCTAGAGGGGACCGAGCGGACGCTGGAAACACCATATATTTT. This translates into CSARGDRADAGNTIYF.

This clonotype was observed many times. The J gene is TRBJ1-2, the V gene TRBV19; D call uncertain. Trimming stripped 7 bases from V and 1 base from J, with 13 bases between. Germline V gene sequence: CDR1 LNHDA, CDR2 SQIVND (reference sequence). There are 14 residues in the CDR3. CDR3 DNA sequence: TGTGCCAGTACAGCTGGACGGAATAACTATGGCTACACCTTC. Its protein product is CASTAGRNNYGYTF.

This clonotype was detected many times. CDR3 residues: CASSQTGGSYNEQFF. The CDR3 DNA reads TGTGCCAGCAGCCAAACAGGAGGGTCCTACAATGAGCAGTTCTTC. The chain is built from TRBV5-5 and TRBJ2-1; D may be TRBD2 (6 bases). Trimming removed 4 bases at V and 1 base at J, with 12 bases between. The CDR3 runs to 15 residues. Germline V gene data show CDR1 as SGHKS and CDR2 as YYEKEE (reference sequence).

Ten or more counts support this clonotype. The rearrangement joins TRBV2 to TRBJ2-3; D remains ambiguous. V was clipped by 9 bases and J by 7 bases, with 11 bases between them. Germline CDR1 reads SNHLY; CDR2 reads FYNNEI. The CDR3 has 11 residues. This CDR3 is CASRSTNTQYF. CDR3 coding DNA: TGTGCCAGTCGATCTACAAATACGCAGTATTTT. The variable domain in full, with the rest retrieved from reference TRBV2 and TRBJ2-3, is EPEVTQTPSHQVTQMGQEVILRCVPISNHLYFYWYRQILGQKVEFLVSFYNNEISEKSEIFDDQFSVERPDGSNFTLKIRSTKLEDSAMYFCASRSTNTQYFGPGTRLTVL.

Points on this clonotype: This may stem from a read error, because a much larger clone lies one nucleotide away. The chain joins TRBV30 to TRBJ1-1, with 8 positions matching TRBD1. J lost 3 bases, V lost 3 bases, and 3 bases had no gene match. Per the germline V gene, CDR1 is GTSNPN and CDR2 is SVGIG (reference sequence). The CDR3 loop spans 13 amino acids. The CDR3 loop is CAWSATGDTEAFF. CDR3 coding DNA: TGTGCCTGGAGCGCGACAGGGGACACTGAAGCTTTCTTT.

This clonotype was seen at least ten times. V is TRBV5-1 and J is TRBJ2-1, with 11 bases fitting TRBD2. Germline values: CDR1 SGHRS, CDR2 YFSETQ. Unmatched junction bases numbered 4, after V lost 3 bases and J lost 2 bases. The CDR3 has 16 amino acids. The CDR3 reads CASSYTSGSTYNEQFF. The CDR3 nucleotides read TGCGCCAGCAGCTATACTAGCGGGAGTACCTACAATGAGCAGTTCTTC.